This TCR beta chain came from a study of T cell changes during pregnancy in multiple sclerosis. The assay was immunoSEQ multiplex PCR, and TCRdb's table has in-frame clones only and misses some. Among fewer than 65,000 clones, 91% were seen once, and the ten largest hold approximately 1.3%. This CDR3 spans 17 amino acids. In germline, CDR1 is MNHEY, CDR2 SMNVEV (reference sequence). V lost 3 bases, J lost 6 bases, and 23 bases lay in between. The sequencing here drew on peripheral blood, taken after pregnancy. The chain recombines TRBV27 with TRBJ1-2; D is ambiguous. This receptor was obtained from a female donor in good health, enrolled as a control in a pregnancy study. CDR3 loop: CASSFQDRPPNKDGYTF. The CDR3 bases are TGTGCCAGCAGTTTTCAGGATCGGCCCCCTAATAAGGATGGCTACACCTTC.